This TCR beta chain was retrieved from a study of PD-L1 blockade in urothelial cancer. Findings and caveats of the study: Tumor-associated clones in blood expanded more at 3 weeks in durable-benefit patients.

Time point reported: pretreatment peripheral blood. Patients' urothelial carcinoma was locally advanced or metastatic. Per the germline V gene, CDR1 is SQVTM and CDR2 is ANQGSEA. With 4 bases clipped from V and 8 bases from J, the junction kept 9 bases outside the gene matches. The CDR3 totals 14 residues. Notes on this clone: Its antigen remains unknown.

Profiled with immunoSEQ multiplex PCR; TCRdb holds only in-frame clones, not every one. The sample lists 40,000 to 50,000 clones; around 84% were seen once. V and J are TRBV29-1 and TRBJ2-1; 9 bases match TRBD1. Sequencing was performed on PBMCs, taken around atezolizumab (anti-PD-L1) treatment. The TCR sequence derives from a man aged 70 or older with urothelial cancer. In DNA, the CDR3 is TGCAGCGTTGGACAGGGGGGGTATGGGGATGAGCAGTTCTTC. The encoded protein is CSVGQGGYGDEQFF.